This TCR beta chain originates from a study of human T cells and chemical hapten exposure. Turning to the study itself: TCR yields differed between samples (mainly from small differences in pooled library volume).

The sample's time point: patch test 2, 6 weeks after DPC sensitization. Treatment noted: therapeutic diphenylcyclopropenone sensitization with weekly scalp DPC. From germline, CDR1 is MNHNS and CDR2 SASEGT. The length of the CDR3 is 17 residues. J lost 7 bases, V lost 4 bases, and 13 bases had no gene match. This clonotype was seen only a few times. In the library, unique molecular identifiers were attached to individual cDNA molecules. In TCRdb, the RACE reads were re-called with MiXCR into one record per CDR3 protein. Here the sample spans tens of thousands of distinct CDR3 sequences, less than 10% being singletons.

The chain carries TRBV6-1 and TRBJ1-4; 9 nucleotides agree with TRBD1. Source: whole blood, taken in connection with sensitization to the hapten diphenylcyclopropenone (DPC). The receptor was isolated from a woman aged 45-60 years with alopecia areata. Some clones in this sample may be carry-over from other donors' samples. In DNA form, the CDR3 reads TGTGCCAGCAGTGCGCTAAACAGGGGGCTCGCGAGTGAAAAACTGTTTTTT. It yields the protein CASSALNRGLASEKLFF.